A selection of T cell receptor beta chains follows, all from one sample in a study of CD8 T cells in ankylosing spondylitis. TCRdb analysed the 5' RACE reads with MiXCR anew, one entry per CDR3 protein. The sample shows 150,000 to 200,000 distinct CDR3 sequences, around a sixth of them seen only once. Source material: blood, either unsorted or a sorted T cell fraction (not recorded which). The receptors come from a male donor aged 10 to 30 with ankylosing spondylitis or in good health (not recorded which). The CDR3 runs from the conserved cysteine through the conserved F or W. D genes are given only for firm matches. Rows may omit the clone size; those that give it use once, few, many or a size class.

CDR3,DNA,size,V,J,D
CASSPIDRADTQYF,TGTGCCAGCTCACCCATAGACAGGGCAGATACGCAGTATTTT,NA,TRBV18,TRBJ2-3,TRBD1
CASSSAVGQFYNEQFF,TGTGCCAGCAGCTCAGCAGTGGGACAATTCTACAATGAGCAGTTCTTC,NA,TRBV7-6,TRBJ2-1,NA
CASSSPSVGYGYTF,TGTGCCAGCAGCTCTCCCTCGGTGGGCTATGGCTACACCTTC,many,TRBV7-9,TRBJ1-2,NA
CASGDGPYGYTF,TGTGCCAGCGGAGACGGTCCCTATGGCTACACCTTC,few,TRBV27,TRBJ1-2,NA
CASSQLYEQFF,TGTGCCAGCAGCCAGTTGTATGAGCAGTTCTTC,many,TRBV14,TRBJ2-1,NA
CASSQDTQYF,TGTGCCAGCAGCCAGGATACGCAGTATTTT,many,TRBV3-1,TRBJ2-3,NA
CASRTNTEAFF,TGTGCCAGCAGAACGAACACTGAAGCTTTCTTT,few,TRBV7-2,TRBJ1-1,NA
CASSRSNQPQHF,TGCGCCAGCAGCCGGAGCAATCAGCCCCAGCATTTT,many,TRBV4-3,TRBJ1-5,NA
CSARDRAKAGYTF,TGCAGTGCTAGAGATCGGGCTAAGGCTGGCTACACCTTC,many,TRBV20-1,TRBJ1-2,NA
CASMRQSSNQPQHF,TGTGCCAGCATGCGACAGTCTAGCAATCAGCCCCAGCATTTT,many,TRBV2,TRBJ1-5,NA
CASRHRGGEWNTEAFF,TGTGCCAGCAGACACAGGGGAGGAGAATGGAACACTGAAGCTTTCTTT,many,TRBV2,TRBJ1-1,TRBD1
CSARDRSTTYEQYF,TGCAGTGCTAGAGATCGCTCTACCACCTACGAGCAGTACTTC,few,TRBV20-1,TRBJ2-7,NA
CASSDAPSVSDTQYF,TGTGCCAGCAGCGACGCGCCCTCCGTGTCAGATACGCAGTATTTT,NA,TRBV7-7,TRBJ2-3,NA
CASSYSIRPGQAYEQYF,TGTGCCAGCAGTTACTCGATCCGACCTGGGCAAGCCTACGAGCAGTACTTC,many,TRBV6-6,TRBJ2-7,NA
CASSLVEAFATQYF,TGCGCCAGCAGCTTGGTGGAGGCTTTCGCGACGCAGTATTTT,many,TRBV5-1,TRBJ2-3,NA
CASSSGQVQGGELFF,TGTGCCAGCAGCTCCGGACAGGTGCAAGGCGGGGAGCTGTTTTTT,NA,TRBV11-2,TRBJ2-2,TRBD1
CASSFAVGPNEKLFF,TGTGCCAGCAGCTTCGCTGTAGGGCCTAATGAAAAACTGTTTTTT,many,TRBV5-5,TRBJ1-4,NA
CASSPFIYEQFF,TGTGCCAGCAGCCCCTTCATCTACGAGCAGTTCTTC,many,TRBV14,TRBJ2-1,NA
CASSGSGQSTDTQYF,TGTGCCAGCAGCGGGTCGGGACAGAGCACAGATACGCAGTATTTT,few,TRBV7-3,TRBJ2-3,TRBD1
CSARDPAKRTDTQYF,TGCAGTGCTAGAGACCCGGCCAAGAGGACAGATACGCAGTATTTT,many,TRBV20-1,TRBJ2-3,NA
CSVQEGRKTQYF,TGCAGTGTCCAGGAGGGCCGGAAGACCCAGTACTTC,many,TRBV20-1,TRBJ2-5,NA
CASHHTTNRDTSYEQYF,TGCGCCAGCCATCACACGACAAACCGGGACACTTCCTACGAGCAGTACTTC,many,TRBV5-1,TRBJ2-7,NA
CASSPSGDTQYF,TGTGCCAGCAGCCCCTCAGGAGATACGCAGTATTTT,NA,TRBV3-1,TRBJ2-3,NA
CASSAPSEFQFF,TGTGCCAGCAGCGCCCCGAGTGAGTTTCAGTTCTTC,many,TRBV9,TRBJ2-1,NA
CSAGLYNEQFF,TGCAGTGCTGGGCTTTACAATGAGCAGTTCTTC,NA,TRBV20-1,TRBJ2-1,NA
CASSFLLLAGGPVNEQFF,TGTGCCAGCAGCTTCTTGCTTTTAGCGGGAGGGCCTGTAAATGAGCAGTTCTTC,NA,TRBV5-8,TRBJ2-1,TRBD2
CATINQGVRETQYF,TGTGCCACCATAAACCAGGGGGTTCGAGAGACCCAGTACTTC,few,TRBV24-1,TRBJ2-5,TRBD1
CASSLVRLAGGPGTDTQYF,TGTGCCAGCAGCTTGGTCCGCCTAGCGGGAGGGCCGGGCACAGATACGCAGTATTTT,many,TRBV5-6,TRBJ2-3,TRBD2
CSASYEYQPQHF,TGCAGTGCTAGTTACGAATATCAGCCCCAGCATTTT,NA,TRBV20-1,TRBJ1-5,NA
CAWGTGLAGVYNEQFF,TGTGCCTGGGGGACCGGACTAGCGGGCGTTTACAATGAGCAGTTCTTC,many,TRBV30,TRBJ2-1,TRBD2
CSARADRYSNQPQHF,TGCAGTGCTAGAGCCGATAGATATAGCAATCAGCCCCAGCATTTT,many,TRBV20-1,TRBJ1-5,NA
CASSPTRGRDTGELFF,TGTGCCAGCAGCCCTACGAGGGGGCGGGACACCGGGGAGCTGTTTTTT,many,TRBV4-2,TRBJ2-2,TRBD1
CASTPLSAGGPSEQFF,TGTGCCAGCACCCCCCTAAGTGCGGGAGGGCCGTCAGAGCAGTTCTTC,NA,TRBV12-3/TRBV12-4,TRBJ2-1,TRBD2
CASSNVETSGATGELFF,TGTGCCAGCAGCAACGTCGAAACTAGCGGGGCCACCGGGGAGCTGTTTTTT,many,TRBV21-1,TRBJ2-2,NA
CASSLTYTEAFF,TGTGCCAGCAGTTTAACCTACACTGAAGCTTTCTTT,once,TRBV12-3/TRBV12-4,TRBJ1-1,NA
CASSPWMDEKLFF,TGTGCCAGCAGTCCCTGGATGGATGAAAAACTGTTTTTT,many,TRBV2,TRBJ1-4,NA
CASTPQRNSPLHF,TGTGCCAGCACTCCACAGCGTAATTCACCCCTCCACTTT,many,TRBV28,TRBJ1-6,NA
CASSGTSGFSYEQYF,TGTGCCAGCAGCGGGACTAGCGGGTTTTCCTACGAGCAGTACTTC,NA,TRBV25-1,TRBJ2-7,TRBD2
CASDVGVGTGELFF,TGTGCCAGCGATGTGGGAGTAGGTACCGGGGAGCTGTTTTTT,NA,TRBV7-6,TRBJ2-2,NA
CASSYSGLAGTKETQYF,TGTGCCAGCAGTTACTCGGGACTAGCGGGAACAAAAGAGACCCAGTACTTC,once,TRBV6-6,TRBJ2-5,TRBD2
CASSPSQGADTGELFF,TGTGCCAGCAGCCCCTCACAGGGGGCCGACACCGGGGAGCTGTTTTTT,many,TRBV5-4,TRBJ2-2,TRBD1
CASSQQGTKNIQYF,TGTGCCAGCAGTCAACAGGGGACCAAAAACATTCAGTACTTC,many,TRBV12-3/TRBV12-4,TRBJ2-4,TRBD1
CAIRGQGYEQYF,TGTGCCATCAGGGGACAGGGGTACGAGCAGTACTTC,many,TRBV10-3,TRBJ2-7,TRBD1
CSVAPSGRGNEQFF,TGCAGCGTGGCCCCTAGCGGGAGGGGGAATGAGCAGTTCTTC,NA,TRBV29-1,TRBJ2-1,TRBD2
CSVNDRGKTQYF,TGCAGCGTAAATGACAGGGGAAAGACCCAGTACTTC,many,TRBV29-1,TRBJ2-5,TRBD1
CASSDSATGELFF,TGTGCCAGCAGTGACTCTGCCACCGGGGAGCTGTTTTTT,many,TRBV12-3/TRBV12-4,TRBJ2-2,NA